The 18 T cell receptor beta chains reported below all come from one sample, sequenced in a study of cytomegalovirus exposure and HLA in healthy donors. The PCR made use of 60 Vbeta and 13 Jbeta primers. Libraries were prepared by immunoSEQ multiplex PCR; TCRdb keeps only in-frame clonotypes and omits some of them. The sample yields tens of thousands of clones, roughly 90% seen once. What was sequenced was PBMCs. Receptors originate from a woman in her thirties or forties in good health and CMV-seropositive.

The genes are TRBV7-7 and TRBJ2-7, with D perhaps matching TRBD2 (6 bases). The CDR3 is 13 residues long. Trimming left V 0 bases short and J 6 bases short, with 9 bases between. Germline-derived CDR1 and CDR2 are SSHAT and FNYEAQ (reference sequence). As DNA, the CDR3 is TGTGCCAGCAGCTTAGCGACTAGATCCGAGCAGTACTTC. This translates into CASSLATRSEQYF.

This chain uses TRBV19 with TRBJ2-7, with 9 nucleotides matching TRBD1. From germline, CDR1 is LNHDA and CDR2 SQIVND (reference sequence). V gave up 5 bases and J gave up 0 bases; unmatched junction bases: 8. This CDR3 is built from 16 residues. The CDR3 is CASSSAGTGSSYEQYF. For the CDR3, the DNA is TGTGCCAGTAGTTCCGCCGGGACAGGGAGCTCCTACGAGCAGTACTTC.

This clone has just one count. No conserved phenylalanine or tryptophan is present at the end of the CDR3, so a read error is the likely explanation. The rearrangement links TRBV28 to TRBJ1-2; maybe TRBD1 (6 bases). V lost 3 bases and J 1 base, leaving 12 bases between the germline ends. This CDR3 contains 15 residues. Germline V CDR1 and CDR2: MDHEN, SYDVKM. In DNA form, the CDR3 reads TGTGCCAGCAGTTTTCCGACAGGATTTAACTATGGCTACACCCTC. Residues: CASSFPTGFNYGYTL.

The chain carries TRBV6-4 and TRBJ2-1, with 9 bases identical to TRBD2. V was pared by 4 bases and J by 4 bases, with 5 bases of the junction left unmatched. Germline V gives CDR1 MRHNA, CDR2 SNTAGT. The CDR3 contains 15 residues. The CDR3 spells CASSVGGGDYNEQFF. DNA of the CDR3: TGTGCCAGCAGTGTAGGCGGGGGGGATTACAATGAGCAGTTCTTC.

The chain joins TRBV6-5 to TRBJ1-2; 9 nucleotides match TRBD1. V was clipped by 0 bases and J by 4 bases; unmatched bases: 3. In germline, CDR1 is MNHEY, CDR2 SVGAGI. This CDR3 is built from 15 residues. The CDR3 loop reads CASSYSGTGTYGYTF. The CDR3 DNA is TGTGCCAGCAGTTACTCGGGGACAGGGACCTATGGCTACACCTTC.

Only a few counts were recorded for this clone. The chain uses TRBV4-1 and TRBJ1-2; D unclear. Germline-derived CDR1 and CDR2 are MGHRA and YSYEKL. Trimming pared 0 bases from V and 6 bases from J, leaving 11 bases between. The CDR3 extends over 14 amino acids. The CDR3 region is CASSQDRGSNGYTF. CDR3 coding DNA: TGCGCCAGCAGCCAAGATCGGGGATCGAATGGCTACACCTTC.

The rearrangement links TRBV19 to TRBJ2-7; 10 bases are a match to TRBD1. The CDR3 extends over 13 amino acids. J was trimmed by 6 bases and V by 4 bases; bases with no gene match: 3. Germline loops: CDR1 LNHDA, CDR2 SQIVND (reference sequence). The DNA of the CDR3 is TGTGCCAGTAGTACCAGGGACAGGGGCGAGCAGTACTTC. Protein: CASSTRDRGEQYF.

This sequence joins TRBV5-8 and TRBJ2-2; D uncertain. Germline CDR1 SGHTS, CDR2 YDEGEE. V was cut by 2 bases and J by 7 bases, with 24 bases left in between. The CDR3 totals 18 residues. CDR3 sequence (DNA): TGTGCCAGCAGCTTTTGCGCCGGCCACAGACATCCTCTCGGGGAGCTGTTTTTT. Its protein product is CASSFCAGHRHPLGELFF.

This chain joins TRBV5-6 and TRBJ2-7; maybe TRBD1 (5 bases). This CDR3 has 15 amino acids. Trimming shortened V by 3 bases and J by 2 bases, and 15 bases separated the two germline ends. The germline CDR1 and CDR2 sequences are SGHDT and YYEEEE. The CDR3: CASSSLGLSTYEQYF. The CDR3 DNA reads TGTGCCAGCAGCTCCCTGGGGCTAAGTACCTACGAGCAGTACTTC.

The chain carries TRBV27 and TRBJ1-5; the D gene is possibly TRBD1 (5 bases). Trimming removed 2 bases from V and 0 bases from J, with 8 bases in between. The CDR3 extends over 15 amino acids. Germline V gives CDR1 MNHEY, CDR2 SMNVEV (reference sequence). The CDR3 nucleotides are TGTGCCAGCAGTTTAAGGGGATATAGCAATCAGCCCCAGCATTTT. Translated, it gives CASSLRGYSNQPQHF.

This sequence joins TRBV10-2 and TRBJ1-1; 7 bases are a match to TRBD1. Germline CDR1 and CDR2: WSHSY and SAAADI. The CDR3 covers 15 residues. Germline trimming cut 3 bases from V and 1 base from J; bases unmatched to any gene: 5. For the CDR3, the DNA is TGCGCCAGCAGTGACCAACAGGGGCAGAACACTGAAGCTTTCTTT. Encoded protein: CASSDQQGQNTEAFF.

The chain joins TRBV6-1 to TRBJ1-1; the D gene is possibly TRBD1 (5 bases). Trimming took off 6 bases at V and 1 base at J, with 9 bases between the two ends. This CDR3 has 13 residues. Germline loops: CDR1 MNHNS, CDR2 SASEGT. In nucleotides, the CDR3 is TGTGCCAGCAGCTCGACAGAGAACACTGAAGCTTTCTTT. Its protein is CASSSTENTEAFF.

This chain links TRBV5-1 with TRBJ1-1; 9 bases map to TRBD1. The CDR3 extends over 15 amino acids. In germline, CDR1 is SGHRS, CDR2 YFSETQ. The ends lost 2 bases at V and 4 bases at J; junction bases unmatched: 6. The DNA for the CDR3 is TGCGCCAGCAGCTTTTTACAGGGGGCAGTCACTGAAGCTTTCTTT. Protein sequence: CASSFLQGAVTEAFF.

V gene TRBV15 combines with J gene TRBJ2-7; no firm D call. CDR3 size: 12 residues. The germline gives CDR1 LNHNV, CDR2 YYDKDF (reference sequence). Trimming took 5 bases from V and 6 from J, leaving 11 bases between them. CDR3 sequence reads: CATSSISTEQYF. Written as DNA, the CDR3 is TGTGCCACCAGCTCAATAAGCACCGAGCAGTACTTC.

This chain links TRBV11-2 with TRBJ2-1, with 8 bases lining up with TRBD1. The germline V gene has CDR1 SGHAT and CDR2 FQNNGV. V was clipped by 5 bases and J by 5 bases; unmatched bases: 11. The CDR3 extends over 16 amino acids. The CDR3 region is CASSHLGTGVHNEQFF. The CDR3 region has the DNA TGTGCCAGCAGCCACCTCGGGACAGGAGTCCACAATGAGCAGTTCTTC.

The CDR3 DNA follows: TGCGCCAGCAGCCTGGGGGCGGACGACTATGGCTACACCTTC. Protein product: CASSLGADDYGYTF. The chain couples TRBV4-3 to TRBJ1-2; tentative D call: TRBD1 (6 bases). The V and J ends lost 4 bases and 3 bases respectively, with 12 bases between them. The CDR3 has 14 amino acids. The V gene's germline CDR1 is LGHNA and CDR2 YSLEER.

The V gene is TRBV7-9, the J gene TRBJ2-5; 7 nucleotides agree with TRBD1. This CDR3 is 16 amino acids long. Germline-derived CDR1 and CDR2 are SEHNR and FQNEAQ (reference sequence). J gave up 1 base and V 5 bases, and 10 bases lay outside the gene matches. The CDR3 DNA follows: TGTGCCAGCAGCCCAGGACAGGCCCGGAGCCAAGAGACCCAGTACTTC. Translation gives CASSPGQARSQETQYF.

V is TRBV7-9 and J is TRBJ2-7, with TRBD1 identical over 9 bases. The CDR3 loop spans 14 amino acids. CDR1 and CDR2 (germline): SEHNR, FQNEAQ (reference sequence). V shed 3 bases, J shed 7 bases, and the junction held 7 bases outside the gene matches. This CDR3 reads CASSFWTGDGEQYF. In nucleotides, the CDR3 is TGTGCCAGCAGCTTCTGGACAGGGGACGGAGAGCAGTACTTC.